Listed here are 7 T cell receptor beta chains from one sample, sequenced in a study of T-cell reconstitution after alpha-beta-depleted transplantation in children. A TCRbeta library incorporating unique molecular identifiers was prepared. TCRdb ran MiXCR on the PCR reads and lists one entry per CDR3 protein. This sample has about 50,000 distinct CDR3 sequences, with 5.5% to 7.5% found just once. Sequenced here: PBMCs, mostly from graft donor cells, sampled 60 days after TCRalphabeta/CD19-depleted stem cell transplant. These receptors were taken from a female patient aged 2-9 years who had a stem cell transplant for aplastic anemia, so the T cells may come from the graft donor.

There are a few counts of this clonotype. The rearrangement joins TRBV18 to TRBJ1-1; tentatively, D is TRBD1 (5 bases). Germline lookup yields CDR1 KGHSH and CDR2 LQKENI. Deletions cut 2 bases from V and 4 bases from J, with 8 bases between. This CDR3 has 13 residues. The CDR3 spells CASSPGARTEAFF. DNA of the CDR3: TGTGCCAGCTCACCAGGGGCTCGCACTGAAGCTTTCTTT.

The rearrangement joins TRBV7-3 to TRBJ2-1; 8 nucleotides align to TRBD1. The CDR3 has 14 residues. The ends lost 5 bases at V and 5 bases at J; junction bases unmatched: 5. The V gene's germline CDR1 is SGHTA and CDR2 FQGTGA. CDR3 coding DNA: TGTGCCAGCAGCCAGGGACAGGTCCACAATGAGCAGTTCTTC. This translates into CASSQGQVHNEQFF. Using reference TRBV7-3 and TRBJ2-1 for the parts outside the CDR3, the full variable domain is GAGVSQTPSNKVTEKGKYVELRCDPISGHTALYWYRQSLGQGPEFLIYFQGTGAADDSGLPNDRFFAVRPEGSVSTLKIQRTERGDSAVYLCASSQGQVHNEQFFGPGTRLTVL.

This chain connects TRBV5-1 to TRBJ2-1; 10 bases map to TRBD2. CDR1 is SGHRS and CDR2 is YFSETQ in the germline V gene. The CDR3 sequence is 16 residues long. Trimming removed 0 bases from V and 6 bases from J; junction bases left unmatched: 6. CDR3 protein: CASSLAGLAGVNEQFF. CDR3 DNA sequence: TGCGCCAGCAGCTTGGCGGGTCTAGCGGGAGTCAATGAGCAGTTCTTC.

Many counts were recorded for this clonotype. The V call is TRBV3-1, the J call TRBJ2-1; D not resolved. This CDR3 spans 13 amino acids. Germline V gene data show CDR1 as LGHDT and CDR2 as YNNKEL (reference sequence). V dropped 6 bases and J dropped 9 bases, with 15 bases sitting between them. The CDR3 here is CASSLPGRSEQFF. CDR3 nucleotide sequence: TGTGCCAGCAGTCTCCCCGGCAGGAGTGAGCAGTTCTTC.

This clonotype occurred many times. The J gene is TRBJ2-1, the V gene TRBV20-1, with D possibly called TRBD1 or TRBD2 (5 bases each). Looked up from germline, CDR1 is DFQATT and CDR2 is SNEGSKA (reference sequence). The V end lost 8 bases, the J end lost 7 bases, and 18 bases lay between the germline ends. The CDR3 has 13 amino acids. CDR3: CSTSPGPGNEQFF. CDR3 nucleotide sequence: TGCAGTACATCTCCGGGGCCTGGGAATGAGCAGTTCTTC.

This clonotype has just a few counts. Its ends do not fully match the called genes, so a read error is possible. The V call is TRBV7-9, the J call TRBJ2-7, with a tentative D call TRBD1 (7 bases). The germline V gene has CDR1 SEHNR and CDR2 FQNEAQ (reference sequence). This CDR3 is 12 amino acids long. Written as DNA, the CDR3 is TGTGCCAGCAGCCAGCGGACAGGCCGGGAGACATTC. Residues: CASSQRTGRETF.

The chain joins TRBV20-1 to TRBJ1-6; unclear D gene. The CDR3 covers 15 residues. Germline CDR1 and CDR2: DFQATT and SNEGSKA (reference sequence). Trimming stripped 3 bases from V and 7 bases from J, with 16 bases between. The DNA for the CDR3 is TGCAGTGCTAGGCGGTGGGGTGGCGGGAATTCACCCCTCCACTTT. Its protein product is CSARRWGGGNSPLHF.